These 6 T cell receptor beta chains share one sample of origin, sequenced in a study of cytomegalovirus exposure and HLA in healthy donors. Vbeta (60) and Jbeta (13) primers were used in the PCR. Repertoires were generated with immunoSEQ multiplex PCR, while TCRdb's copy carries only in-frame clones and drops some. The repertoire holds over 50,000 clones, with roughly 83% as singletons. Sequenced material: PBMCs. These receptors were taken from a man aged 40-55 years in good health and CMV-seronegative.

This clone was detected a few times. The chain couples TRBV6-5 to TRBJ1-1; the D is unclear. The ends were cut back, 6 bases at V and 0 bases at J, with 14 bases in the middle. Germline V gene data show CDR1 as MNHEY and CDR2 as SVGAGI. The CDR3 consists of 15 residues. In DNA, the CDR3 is TGTGCCAGCAGCACTGAGGCAGTAGTGAACACTGAAGCTTTCTTT. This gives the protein CASSTEAVVNTEAFF.

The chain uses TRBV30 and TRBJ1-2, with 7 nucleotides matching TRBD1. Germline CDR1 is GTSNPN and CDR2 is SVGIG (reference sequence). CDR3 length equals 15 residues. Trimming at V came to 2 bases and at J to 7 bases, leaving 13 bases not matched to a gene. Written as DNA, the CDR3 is TGTGCCTGGAGTCCCAGGACAGGAAAGGGGTCTGGCTACACCTTC. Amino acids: CAWSPRTGKGSGYTF.

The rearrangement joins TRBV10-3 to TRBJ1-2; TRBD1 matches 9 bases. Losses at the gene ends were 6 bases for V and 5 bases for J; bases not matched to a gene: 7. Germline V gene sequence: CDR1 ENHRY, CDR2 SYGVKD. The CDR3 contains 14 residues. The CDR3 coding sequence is TGTGCCATCAGGGGACAGGGTACGACTTATGGCTACACCTTC. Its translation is CAIRGQGTTYGYTF.

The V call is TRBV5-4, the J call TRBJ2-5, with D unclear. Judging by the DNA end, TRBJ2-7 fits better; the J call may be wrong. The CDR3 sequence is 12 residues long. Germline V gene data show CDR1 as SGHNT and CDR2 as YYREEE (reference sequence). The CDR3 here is CASSFSSYEQYF. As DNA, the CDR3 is TGTGCCAGCAGCTTTAGCTCCTACGAGCAGTACTTC.

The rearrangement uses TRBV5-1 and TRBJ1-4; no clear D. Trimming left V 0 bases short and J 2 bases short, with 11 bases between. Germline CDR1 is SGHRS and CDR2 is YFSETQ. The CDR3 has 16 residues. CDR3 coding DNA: TGCGCCAGCAGCTTGGGACCCGGCGGGACTAATGAAAAACTGTTTTTT. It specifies CASSLGPGGTNEKLFF.

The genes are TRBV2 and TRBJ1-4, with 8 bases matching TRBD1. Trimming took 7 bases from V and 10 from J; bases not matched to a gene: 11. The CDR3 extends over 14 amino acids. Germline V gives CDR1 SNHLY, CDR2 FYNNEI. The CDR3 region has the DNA TGTGCCAGCATAGCAGGGGGCCTCAGTGGAAAACTGTTTTTT. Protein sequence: CASIAGGLSGKLFF. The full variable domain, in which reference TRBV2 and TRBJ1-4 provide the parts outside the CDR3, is EPEVTQTPSHQVTQMGQEVILRCVPISNHLYFYWYRQILGQKVEFLVSFYNNEISEKSEIFDDQFSVERPDGSNFTLKIRSTKLEDSAMYFCASIAGGLSGKLFFGSGTQLSVL.